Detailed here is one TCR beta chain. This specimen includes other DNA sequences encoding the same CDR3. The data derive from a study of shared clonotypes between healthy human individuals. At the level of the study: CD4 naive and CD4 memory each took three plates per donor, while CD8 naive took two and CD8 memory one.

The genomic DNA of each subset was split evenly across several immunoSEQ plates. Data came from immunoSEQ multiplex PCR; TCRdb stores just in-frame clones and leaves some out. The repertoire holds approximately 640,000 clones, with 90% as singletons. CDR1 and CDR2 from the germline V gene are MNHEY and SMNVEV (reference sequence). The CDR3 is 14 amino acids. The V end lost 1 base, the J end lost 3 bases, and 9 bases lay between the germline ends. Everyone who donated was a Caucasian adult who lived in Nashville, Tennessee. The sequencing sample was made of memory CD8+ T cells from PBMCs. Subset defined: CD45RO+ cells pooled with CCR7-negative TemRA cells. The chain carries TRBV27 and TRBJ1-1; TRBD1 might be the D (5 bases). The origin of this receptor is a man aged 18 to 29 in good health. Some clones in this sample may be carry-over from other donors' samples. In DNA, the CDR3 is TGTGCCAGCAGTTTATGGGGGGGAGACACTGAAGCTTTCTTT. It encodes CASSLWGGDTEAFF.